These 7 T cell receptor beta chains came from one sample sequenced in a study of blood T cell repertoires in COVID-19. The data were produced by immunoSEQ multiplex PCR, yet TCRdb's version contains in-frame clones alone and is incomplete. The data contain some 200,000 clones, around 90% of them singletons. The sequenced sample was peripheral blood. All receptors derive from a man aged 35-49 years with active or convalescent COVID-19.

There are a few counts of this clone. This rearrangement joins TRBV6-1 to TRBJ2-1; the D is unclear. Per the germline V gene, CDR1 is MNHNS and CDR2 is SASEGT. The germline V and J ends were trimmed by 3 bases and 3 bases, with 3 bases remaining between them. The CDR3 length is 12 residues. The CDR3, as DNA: TGTGCCAGCAGTGACAACTACAATGAGCAGTTCTTC. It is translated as CASSDNYNEQFF.

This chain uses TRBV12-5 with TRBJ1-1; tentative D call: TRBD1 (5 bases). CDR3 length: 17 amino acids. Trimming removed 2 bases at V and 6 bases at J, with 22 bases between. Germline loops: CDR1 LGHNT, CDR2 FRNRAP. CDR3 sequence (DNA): TGTGCTAGTGGTTTGATAATAACAGGACGCAGGGCGGCTGAAGCTTTCTTT. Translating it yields CASGLIITGRRAAEAFF. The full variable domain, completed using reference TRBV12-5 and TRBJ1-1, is DARVTQTPRHKVTEMGQEVTMRCQPILGHNTVFWYRQTMMQGLELLAYFRNRAPLDDSGMPKDRFSAEMPDATLATLKIQPSEPRDSAVYFCASGLIITGRRAAEAFFGQGTRLTVV.

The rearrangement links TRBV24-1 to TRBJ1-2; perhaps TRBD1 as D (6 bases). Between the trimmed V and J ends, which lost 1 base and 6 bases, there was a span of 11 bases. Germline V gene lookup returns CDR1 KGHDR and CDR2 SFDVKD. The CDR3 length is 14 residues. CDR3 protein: CATSDLVAGDGYTF. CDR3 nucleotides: TGTGCCACCAGTGATTTAGTGGCAGGGGATGGCTACACCTTC.

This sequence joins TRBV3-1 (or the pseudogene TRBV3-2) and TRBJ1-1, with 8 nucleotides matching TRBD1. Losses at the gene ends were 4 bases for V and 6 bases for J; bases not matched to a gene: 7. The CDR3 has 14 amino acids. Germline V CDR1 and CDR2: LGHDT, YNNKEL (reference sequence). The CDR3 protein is CASSRQGYDAEAFF. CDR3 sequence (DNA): TGTGCCAGCAGCCGACAGGGGTACGACGCTGAAGCTTTCTTT.

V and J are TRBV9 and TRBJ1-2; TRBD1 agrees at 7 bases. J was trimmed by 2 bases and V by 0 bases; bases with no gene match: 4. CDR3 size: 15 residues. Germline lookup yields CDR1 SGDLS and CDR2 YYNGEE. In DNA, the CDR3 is TGTGCCAGCAGCGTAGGGTCAGGGGGAAACTATGGCTACACCTTC. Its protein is CASSVGSGGNYGYTF. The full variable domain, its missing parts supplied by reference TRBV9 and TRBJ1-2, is DSGVTQTPKHLITATGQRVTLRCSPRSGDLSVYWYQQSLDQGLQFLIQYYNGEERAKGNILERFSAQQFPDLHSELNLSSLELGDSALYFCASSVGSGGNYGYTFGSGTRLTVV.

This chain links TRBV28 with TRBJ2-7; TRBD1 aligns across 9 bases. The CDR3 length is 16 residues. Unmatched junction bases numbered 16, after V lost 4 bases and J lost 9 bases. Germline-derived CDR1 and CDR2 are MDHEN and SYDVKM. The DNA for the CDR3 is TGTGCCAGCAGTTCTTCTCTCTGGACAGGGGCGGGCGGGCAGTACTTC. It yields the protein CASSSSLWTGAGGQYF. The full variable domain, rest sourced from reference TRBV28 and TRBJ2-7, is DVKVTQSSRYLVKRTGEKVFLECVQDMDHENMFWYRQDPGLGLRLIYFSYDVKMKEKGDIPEGYSVSREKKERFSLILESASTNQTSMYLCASSSSLWTGAGGQYFGPGTRLTVT.

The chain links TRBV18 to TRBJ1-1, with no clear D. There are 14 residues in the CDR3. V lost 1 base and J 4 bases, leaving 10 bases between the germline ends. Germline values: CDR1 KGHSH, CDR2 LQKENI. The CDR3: CASSPLAGGTEAFF. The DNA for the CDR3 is TGTGCCAGCTCACCACTGGCGGGCGGCACTGAAGCTTTCTTT.